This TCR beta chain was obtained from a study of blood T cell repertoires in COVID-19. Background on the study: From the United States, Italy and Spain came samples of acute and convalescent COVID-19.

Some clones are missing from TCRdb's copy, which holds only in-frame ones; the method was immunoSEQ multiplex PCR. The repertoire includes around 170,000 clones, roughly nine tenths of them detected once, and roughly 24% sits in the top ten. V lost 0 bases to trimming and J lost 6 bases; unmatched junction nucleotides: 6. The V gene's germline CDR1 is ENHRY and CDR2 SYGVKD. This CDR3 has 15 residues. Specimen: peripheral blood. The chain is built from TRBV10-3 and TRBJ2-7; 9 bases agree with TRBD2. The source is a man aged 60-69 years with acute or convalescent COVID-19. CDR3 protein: CAISESGTSFSEQYF. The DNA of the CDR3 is TGTGCCATCAGTGAGTCGGGGACTAGCTTTAGCGAGCAGTACTTC.